The source of this T cell receptor (beta chain) is a study of blood T cell repertoires in COVID-19. Produced via immunoSEQ multiplex PCR; TCRdb's table is partial and in-frame only. The sample carries roughly 400,000 clones, more than 80% recorded once. Germline CDR1 SGHRS, CDR2 YFSETQ. The CDR3 totals 16 residues. With 4 bases removed from V and 3 bases from J, the gap between germline ends came to 17 bases. Study members were between 18 and 89 years old and lived in around 24 US regions. Clinical history as reported by participants underpinned cohort assignment. Input material: PBMCs or T cells enriched from blood (not recorded which). The chain employs TRBV5-1 and TRBJ2-1, with a tentative D call TRBD2 (6 bases). This receptor was taken from a man younger than 40 who had recovered from COVID-19. For the CDR3, the DNA is TGCGCCAGCAGCGCTTTACTCCGGGAGAACTACAATGAGCAGTTCTTC. It is translated as CASSALLRENYNEQFF.